The subject of this entry is one TCR beta chain. Antigen specificity is unknown. The time point here: after dendritic cell vaccination, including at tumor progression/relapse. This entry comes from a study of glioma-infiltrating T cells after dendritic cell vaccination. Study details: Between the early 2000s and the early 2010s, patients got autologous tumor lysate-pulsed dendritic cell vaccines. Findings and caveats of the study: Estimated pretreatment TIL content predicted outcome after dendritic cell vaccination.

Germline V gene sequence: CDR1 MNHEY, CDR2 SMNVEV (reference sequence). V lost 3 bases and J 4 bases, leaving 9 bases between the germline ends. The CDR3 covers 13 residues. The primer mix had 60 V beta and 13 J beta primers. This table comes from immunoSEQ multiplex PCR, and its TCRdb copy is limited to in-frame clones, with some not included. This sample has roughly 100,000 clones; 85% to 90% occur once, and the top ten carry around 2.6%. J is TRBJ1-1 and V is TRBV27, with D unclear. This sequence originates from a human donor with glioblastoma. Sequencing used blood, obtained after dendritic cell vaccination. The CDR3 is CASSFTVGTEAFF. CDR3 nucleotide sequence: TGTGCCAGCAGTTTCACAGTAGGCACTGAAGCTTTCTTT.